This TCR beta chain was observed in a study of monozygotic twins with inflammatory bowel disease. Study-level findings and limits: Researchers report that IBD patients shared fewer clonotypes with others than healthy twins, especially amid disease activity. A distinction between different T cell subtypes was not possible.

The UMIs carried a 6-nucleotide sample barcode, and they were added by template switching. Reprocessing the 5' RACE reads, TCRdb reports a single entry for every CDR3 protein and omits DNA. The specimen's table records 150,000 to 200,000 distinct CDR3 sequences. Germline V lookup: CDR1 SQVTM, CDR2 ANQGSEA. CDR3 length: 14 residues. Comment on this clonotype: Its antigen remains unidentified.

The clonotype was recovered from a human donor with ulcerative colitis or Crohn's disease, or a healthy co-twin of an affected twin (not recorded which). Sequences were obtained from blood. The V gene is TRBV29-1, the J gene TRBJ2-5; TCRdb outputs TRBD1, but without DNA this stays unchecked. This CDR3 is CSVARPGDQETQYF.